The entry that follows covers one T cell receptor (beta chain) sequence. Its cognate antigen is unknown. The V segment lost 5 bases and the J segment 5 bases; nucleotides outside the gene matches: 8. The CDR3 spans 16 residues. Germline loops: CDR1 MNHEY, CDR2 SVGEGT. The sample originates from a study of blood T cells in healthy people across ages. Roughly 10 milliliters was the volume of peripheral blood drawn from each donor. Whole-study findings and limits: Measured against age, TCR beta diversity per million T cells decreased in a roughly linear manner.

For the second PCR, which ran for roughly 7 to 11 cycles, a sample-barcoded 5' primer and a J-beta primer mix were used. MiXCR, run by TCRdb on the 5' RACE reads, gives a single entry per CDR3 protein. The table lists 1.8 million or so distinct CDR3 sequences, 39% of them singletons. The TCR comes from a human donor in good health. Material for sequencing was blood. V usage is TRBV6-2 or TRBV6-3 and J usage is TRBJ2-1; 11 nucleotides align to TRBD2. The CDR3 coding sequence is TGTGCCAGCAGTCGGCCGGGACTAGCGGACCACAATGAGCAGTTCTTC. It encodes CASSRPGLADHNEQFF.